Listed below are T cell receptor beta chains from one sample, sequenced in a study of T cells after yellow fever vaccination. TCRdb called the 5' RACE reads again in MiXCR, with one record for every CDR3 protein. The sample has 300,000 or so distinct CDR3 sequences, roughly 4.3% seen once. Sample: PBMCs, taken 5 days after the yellow fever booster vaccination. These receptors originate from a man aged 18 to 30 who received the YFV17D yellow fever vaccine. CDR3s include the opening cysteine and the closing phenylalanine or tryptophan. The D gene is left open where the match is weak. Expanded clones get a size class; other rows say once, few or many, or leave the size out.

few	TRBV3-1	NA	TRBJ1-2	CASSSGWVDGYTF	TGTGCCAGCAGCTCAGGATGGGTCGATGGCTACACCTTC
many	TRBV5-5	NA	TRBJ2-3	CASTSKQGSGARDTQYF	TGTGCCAGCACCTCAAAACAGGGGTCGGGGGCGAGAGATACGCAGTATTTT
NA	TRBV4-2	TRBD1	TRBJ1-1	CASSLKDRVTEAFF	TGTGCCAGCAGCCTAAAGGACAGGGTCACTGAAGCTTTCTTT
NA	TRBV9	NA	TRBJ2-2	CASSPGTINTGELFF	TGTGCCAGCAGCCCCGGGACGATTAACACCGGGGAGCTGTTTTTT
many	TRBV6-2/TRBV6-3	NA	TRBJ2-7	CASSYIPASYEQYF	TGTGCCAGCAGTTACATCCCAGCCTCCTACGAGCAGTACTTC
many	TRBV12-3/TRBV12-4	NA	TRBJ1-3	CASTSGNTIYF	TGTGCCAGCACTTCTGGAAACACCATATATTTT
many	TRBV29-1	NA	TRBJ1-1	CSVGGLRLRPEAFF	TGCAGCGTTGGGGGTTTGCGGTTACGTCCTGAAGCTTTCTTT
few	TRBV5-1	NA	TRBJ2-5	CASSLAVLETQYF	TGCGCCAGCAGCTTGGCGGTTTTAGAGACCCAGTACTTC
many	TRBV9	TRBD1	TRBJ2-1	CASSTGTGFYNEQFF	TGTGCCAGCAGCACCGGGACAGGGTTCTACAATGAGCAGTTCTTC
NA	TRBV9	NA	TRBJ2-2	CASSVVGAGELFF	TGTGCCAGCAGCGTAGTGGGCGCCGGGGAGCTGTTTTTT
NA	TRBV10-3	TRBD2	TRBJ2-1	CAISAGLAGHPSSYNEQFF	TGTGCCATCAGTGCGGGACTAGCGGGCCACCCGAGCTCCTACAATGAGCAGTTCTTC
few	TRBV6-5	NA	TRBJ2-1	CASTEGRASGNEQFF	TGTGCCAGCACCGAGGGCAGGGCGTCGGGTAATGAGCAGTTCTTC
NA	TRBV5-5	TRBD2	TRBJ2-2	CASRLGLAGYTGELFF	TGTGCCAGCAGGTTAGGACTAGCGGGGTACACCGGGGAGCTGTTTTTT
many	TRBV18	NA	TRBJ1-1	CASSPINTGAFF	TGTGCCAGCTCACCTATCAACACGGGAGCTTTCTTT
many	TRBV7-9	NA	TRBJ2-5	CASSWSSGAETQYF	TGTGCCAGCAGCTGGTCCTCAGGGGCGGAGACCCAGTACTTC
NA	TRBV6-5	NA	TRBJ1-4	CASSYFAPLRGEKLFF	TGTGCCAGCAGTTACTTCGCCCCTCTCCGAGGGGAAAAACTGTTTTTT
few	TRBV5-4	NA	TRBJ1-1	CASSLRAMEYTEAFF	TGTGCCAGCAGCCTCAGGGCTATGGAGTACACTGAAGCTTTCTTT
NA	TRBV27	NA	TRBJ1-5	CASSPNGGNQPQHF	TGTGCCAGCAGTCCGAACGGTGGCAATCAGCCCCAGCATTTT
NA	TRBV9	NA	TRBJ1-6	CASSVRDGNSPLHF	TGTGCCAGCAGCGTACGGGACGGTAATTCACCCCTCCACTTT
NA	TRBV7-9	NA	TRBJ2-2	CASSARVSGELFF	TGTGCCAGCAGCGCCAGGGTCTCCGGGGAGCTGTTTTTT
NA	TRBV7-9	TRBD1	TRBJ2-5	CASSRDSPQETQYF	TGTGCCAGCAGCAGGGACAGTCCACAAGAGACCCAGTACTTC
few	TRBV12-3/TRBV12-4	NA	TRBJ2-2	CASSEESSTGELFF	TGTGCCAGCAGCGAGGAATCGTCAACCGGGGAGCTGTTTTTT
many	TRBV7-2	NA	TRBJ2-5	CASSTRRDLRVETQYF	TGTGCCAGCAGCACGCGCCGGGACTTGAGGGTGGAGACCCAGTACTTC